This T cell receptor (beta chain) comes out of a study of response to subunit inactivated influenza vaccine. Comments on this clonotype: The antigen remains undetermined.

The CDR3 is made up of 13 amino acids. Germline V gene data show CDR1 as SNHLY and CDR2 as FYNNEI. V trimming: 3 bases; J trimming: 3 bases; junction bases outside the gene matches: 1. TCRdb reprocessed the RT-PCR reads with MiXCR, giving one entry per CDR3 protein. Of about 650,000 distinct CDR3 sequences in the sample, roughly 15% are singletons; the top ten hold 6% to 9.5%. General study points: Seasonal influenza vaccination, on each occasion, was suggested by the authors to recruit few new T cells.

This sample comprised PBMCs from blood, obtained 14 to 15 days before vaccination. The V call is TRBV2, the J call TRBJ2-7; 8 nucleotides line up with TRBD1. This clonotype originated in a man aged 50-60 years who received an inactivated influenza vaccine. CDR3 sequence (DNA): TGTGCCAGCAGTGAGGACAGGGACTACGAGCAGTACTTC. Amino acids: CASSEDRDYEQYF.